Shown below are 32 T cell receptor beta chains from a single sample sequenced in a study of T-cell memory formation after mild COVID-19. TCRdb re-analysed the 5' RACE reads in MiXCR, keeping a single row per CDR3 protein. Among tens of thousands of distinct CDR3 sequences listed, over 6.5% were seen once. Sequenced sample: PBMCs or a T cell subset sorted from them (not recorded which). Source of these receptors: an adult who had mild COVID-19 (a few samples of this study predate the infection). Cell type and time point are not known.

CDR3 coding DNA: TGTGCCAGCAGCTTAGCGCGGACTAATGACGAGCAGTACTTC. Translation: CASSLARTNDEQYF. The chain combines TRBV7-2 with TRBJ2-7; D may be TRBD2 (6 bases). The CDR3 extends over 14 amino acids. CDR1 and CDR2 from the germline V gene are SGHTA and FQGNSA. With 0 bases removed from V and 5 bases from J, the gap between germline ends came to 11 bases. The whole variable domain, filled in from reference TRBV7-2 and TRBJ2-7, reads GAGVSQSPSNKVTEKGKDVELRCDPISGHTALYWYRQSLGQGLEFLIYFQGNSAPDKSGLPSDRFSAERTGGSVSTLTIQRTQQEDSAVYLCASSLARTNDEQYFGPGTRLTVT.

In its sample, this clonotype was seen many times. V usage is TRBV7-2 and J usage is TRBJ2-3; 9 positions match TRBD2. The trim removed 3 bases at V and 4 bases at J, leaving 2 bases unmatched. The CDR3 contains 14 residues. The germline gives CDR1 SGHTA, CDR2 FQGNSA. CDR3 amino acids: CASSFSGRSDTQYF. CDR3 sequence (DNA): TGTGCCAGCAGCTTTAGCGGGAGATCAGATACGCAGTATTTT. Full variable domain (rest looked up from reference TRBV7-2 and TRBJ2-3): GAGVSQSPSNKVTEKGKDVELRCDPISGHTALYWYRQSLGQGLEFLIYFQGNSAPDKSGLPSDRFSAERTGGSVSTLTIQRTQQEDSAVYLCASSFSGRSDTQYFGPGTRLTVL.

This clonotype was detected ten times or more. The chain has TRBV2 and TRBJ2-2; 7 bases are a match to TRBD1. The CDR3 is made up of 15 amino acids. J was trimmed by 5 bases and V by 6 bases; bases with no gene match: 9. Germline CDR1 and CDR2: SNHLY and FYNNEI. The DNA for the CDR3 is TGTGCCAGCAGCACAGGGGTCCCGCGGACCGGGGAGCTGTTTTTT. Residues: CASSTGVPRTGELFF. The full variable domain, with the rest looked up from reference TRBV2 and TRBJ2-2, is EPEVTQTPSHQVTQMGQEVILRCVPISNHLYFYWYRQILGQKVEFLVSFYNNEISEKSEIFDDQFSVERPDGSNFTLKIRSTKLEDSAMYFCASSTGVPRTGELFFGEGSRLTVL.

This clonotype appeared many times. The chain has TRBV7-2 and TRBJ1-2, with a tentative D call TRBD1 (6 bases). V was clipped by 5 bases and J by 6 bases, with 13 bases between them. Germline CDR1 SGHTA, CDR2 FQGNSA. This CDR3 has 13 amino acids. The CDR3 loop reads CASSPTGSDGYTF. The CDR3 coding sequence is TGTGCCAGCAGCCCTACAGGGTCGGATGGCTACACCTTC.

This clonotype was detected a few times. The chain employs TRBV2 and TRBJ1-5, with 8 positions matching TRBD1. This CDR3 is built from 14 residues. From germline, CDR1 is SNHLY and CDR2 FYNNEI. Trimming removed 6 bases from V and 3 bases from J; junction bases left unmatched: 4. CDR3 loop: CASRRQGHNQPQHF. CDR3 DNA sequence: TGTGCCAGCAGGCGACAGGGGCACAATCAGCCCCAGCATTTT.

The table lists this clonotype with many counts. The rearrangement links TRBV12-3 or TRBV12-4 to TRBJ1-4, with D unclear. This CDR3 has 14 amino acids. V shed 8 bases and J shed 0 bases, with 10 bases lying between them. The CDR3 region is CASSTLATNEKLFF. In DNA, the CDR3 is TGTGCCAGCTCGACGCTGGCAACTAATGAAAAACTGTTTTTT.

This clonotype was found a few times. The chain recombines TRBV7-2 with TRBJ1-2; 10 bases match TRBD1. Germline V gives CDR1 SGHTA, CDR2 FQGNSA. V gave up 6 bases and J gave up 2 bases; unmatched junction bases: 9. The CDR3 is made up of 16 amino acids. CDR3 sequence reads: CASSPGQGMGNYGYTF. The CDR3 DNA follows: TGTGCCAGCAGTCCGGGACAGGGGATGGGAAACTATGGCTACACCTTC.

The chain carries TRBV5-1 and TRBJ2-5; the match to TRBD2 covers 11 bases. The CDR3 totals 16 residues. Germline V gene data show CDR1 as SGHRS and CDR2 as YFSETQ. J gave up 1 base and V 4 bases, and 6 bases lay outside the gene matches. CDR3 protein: CASSSTSGGPQETQYF. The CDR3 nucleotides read TGCGCCAGCAGCAGTACTAGCGGGGGCCCCCAAGAGACCCAGTACTTC.

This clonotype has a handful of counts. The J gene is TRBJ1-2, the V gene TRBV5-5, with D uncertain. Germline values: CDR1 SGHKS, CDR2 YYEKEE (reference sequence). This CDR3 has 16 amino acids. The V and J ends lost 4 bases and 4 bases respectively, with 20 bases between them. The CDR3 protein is CASSDAVWVGGYGYTF. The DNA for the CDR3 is TGTGCCAGCAGCGACGCTGTGTGGGTGGGCGGCTATGGCTACACCTTC.

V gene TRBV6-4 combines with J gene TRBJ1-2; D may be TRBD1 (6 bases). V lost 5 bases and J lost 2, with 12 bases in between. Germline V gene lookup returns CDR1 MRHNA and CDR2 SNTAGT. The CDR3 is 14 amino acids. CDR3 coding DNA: TGTGCCAGCAGTCCGGGACATGGAAACTATGGCTACACCTTC. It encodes CASSPGHGNYGYTF.

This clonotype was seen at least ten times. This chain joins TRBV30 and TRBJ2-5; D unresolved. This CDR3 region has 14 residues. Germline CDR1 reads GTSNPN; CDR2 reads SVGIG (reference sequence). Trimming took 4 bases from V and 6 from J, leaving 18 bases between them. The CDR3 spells CAWNFDPLGKTQYF. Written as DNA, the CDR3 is TGTGCCTGGAACTTCGACCCTTTGGGAAAGACCCAGTACTTC.

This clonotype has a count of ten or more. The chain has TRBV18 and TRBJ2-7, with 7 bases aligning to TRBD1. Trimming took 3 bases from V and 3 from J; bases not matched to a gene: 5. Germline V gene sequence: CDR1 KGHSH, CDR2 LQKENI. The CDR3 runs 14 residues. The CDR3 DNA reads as TGTGCCAGCTCACCTCGGACAGGACTCTACGAGCAGTACTTC. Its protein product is CASSPRTGLYEQYF.

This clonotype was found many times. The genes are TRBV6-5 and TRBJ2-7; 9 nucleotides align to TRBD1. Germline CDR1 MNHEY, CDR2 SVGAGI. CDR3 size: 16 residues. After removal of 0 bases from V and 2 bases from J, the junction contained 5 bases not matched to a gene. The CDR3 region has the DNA TGTGCCAGCAGTTACTCATCCGGGACAGGGACCTACGAGCAGTACTTC. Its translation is CASSYSSGTGTYEQYF.

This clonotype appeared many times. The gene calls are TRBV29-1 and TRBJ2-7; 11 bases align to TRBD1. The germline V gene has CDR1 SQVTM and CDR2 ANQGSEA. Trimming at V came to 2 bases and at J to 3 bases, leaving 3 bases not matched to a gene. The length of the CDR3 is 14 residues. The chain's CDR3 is CSVESGTGGYEQYF. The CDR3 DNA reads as TGCAGCGTTGAAAGTGGGACAGGGGGCTACGAGCAGTACTTC.

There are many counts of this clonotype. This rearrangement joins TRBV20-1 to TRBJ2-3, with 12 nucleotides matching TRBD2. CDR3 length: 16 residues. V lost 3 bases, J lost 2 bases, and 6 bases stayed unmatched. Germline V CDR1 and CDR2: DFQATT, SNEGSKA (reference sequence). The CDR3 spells CSARGGLAGPTDTQYF. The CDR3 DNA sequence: TGCAGTGCTAGGGGGGGACTAGCGGGCCCCACAGATACGCAGTATTTT.

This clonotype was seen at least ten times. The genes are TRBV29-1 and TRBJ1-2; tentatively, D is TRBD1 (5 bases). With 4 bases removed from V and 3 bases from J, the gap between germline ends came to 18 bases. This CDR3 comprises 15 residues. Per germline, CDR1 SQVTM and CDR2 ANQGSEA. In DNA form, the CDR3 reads TGCAGCGTTGTACGACAGCGGGGGTCTCACTATGGCTACACCTTC. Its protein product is CSVVRQRGSHYGYTF.

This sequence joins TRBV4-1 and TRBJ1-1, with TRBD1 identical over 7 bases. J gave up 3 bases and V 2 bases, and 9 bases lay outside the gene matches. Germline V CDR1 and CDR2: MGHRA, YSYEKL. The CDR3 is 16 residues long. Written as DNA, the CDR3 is TGCGCCAGCAGCCAACAGCCCGACAGGGTCCACACTGAAGCTTTCTTT. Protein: CASSQQPDRVHTEAFF.

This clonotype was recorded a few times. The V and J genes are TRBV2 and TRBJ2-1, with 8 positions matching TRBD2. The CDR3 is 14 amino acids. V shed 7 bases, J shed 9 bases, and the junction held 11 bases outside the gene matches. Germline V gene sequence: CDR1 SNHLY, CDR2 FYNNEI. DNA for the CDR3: TGTGCCAGCACCTTAGCGGGGAGACAAATTGAGCAGTTCTTC. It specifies CASTLAGRQIEQFF.

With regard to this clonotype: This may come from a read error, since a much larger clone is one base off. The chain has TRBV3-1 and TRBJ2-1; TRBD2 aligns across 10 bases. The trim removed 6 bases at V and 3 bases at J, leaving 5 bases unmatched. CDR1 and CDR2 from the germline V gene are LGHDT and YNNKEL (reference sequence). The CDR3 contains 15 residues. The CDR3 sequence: CASRRTSGCYNEQFF. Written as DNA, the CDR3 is TGTGCCAGCAGACGGACTAGCGGTTGCTACAATGAGCAGTTCTTC.

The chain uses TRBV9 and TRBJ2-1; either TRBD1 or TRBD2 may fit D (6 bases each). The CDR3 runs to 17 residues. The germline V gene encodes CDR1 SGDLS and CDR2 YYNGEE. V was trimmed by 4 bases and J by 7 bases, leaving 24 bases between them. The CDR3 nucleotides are TGTGCCAGCAGCCCCGTTGTGGGGGGCGACGATTTTAATGAGCAGTTCTTC. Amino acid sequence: CASSPVVGGDDFNEQFF.

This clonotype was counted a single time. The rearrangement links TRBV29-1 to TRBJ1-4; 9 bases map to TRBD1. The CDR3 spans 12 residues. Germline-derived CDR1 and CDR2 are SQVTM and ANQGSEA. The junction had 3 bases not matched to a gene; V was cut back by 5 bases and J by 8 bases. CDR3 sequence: CSVRTGGEKLFF. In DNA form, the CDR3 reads TGCAGCGTTCGTACAGGGGGCGAAAAACTGTTTTTT.

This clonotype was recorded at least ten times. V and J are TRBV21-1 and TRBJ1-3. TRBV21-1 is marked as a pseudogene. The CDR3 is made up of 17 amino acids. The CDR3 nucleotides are TGTGCCAGCAGCAAGAGTGGGACGGCAAACTCTGGAAACACCATATATTTT. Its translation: CASSKSGTANSGNTIYF.

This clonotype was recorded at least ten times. DNA of the CDR3: TGTGCCATCGGGCCACGCGGGGGCCCCTCGAACACCGGGGAGCTGTTTTTT. The encoded protein is CAIGPRGGPSNTGELFF. V gene TRBV12-3 or TRBV12-4 combines with J gene TRBJ2-2, with D possibly TRBD2 on 7 matching bases. This CDR3 is 17 amino acids long. V was shortened by 10 bases and J by 0 bases, with 21 bases between the two germline ends.

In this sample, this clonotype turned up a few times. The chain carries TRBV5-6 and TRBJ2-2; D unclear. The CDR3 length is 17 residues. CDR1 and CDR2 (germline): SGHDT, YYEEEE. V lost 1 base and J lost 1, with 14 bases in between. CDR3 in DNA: TGTGCCAGCAGCTTGAGGCTGGACGCTAAGAACACCGGGGAGCTGTTTTTT. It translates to CASSLRLDAKNTGELFF.

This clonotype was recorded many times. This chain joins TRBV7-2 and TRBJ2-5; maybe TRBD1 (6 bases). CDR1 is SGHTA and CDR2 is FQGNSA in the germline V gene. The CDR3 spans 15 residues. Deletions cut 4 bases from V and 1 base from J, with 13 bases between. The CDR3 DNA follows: TGTGCCAGCAGCTCTCAGTGGGGGCCCCAAGAGACCCAGTACTTC. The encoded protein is CASSSQWGPQETQYF.

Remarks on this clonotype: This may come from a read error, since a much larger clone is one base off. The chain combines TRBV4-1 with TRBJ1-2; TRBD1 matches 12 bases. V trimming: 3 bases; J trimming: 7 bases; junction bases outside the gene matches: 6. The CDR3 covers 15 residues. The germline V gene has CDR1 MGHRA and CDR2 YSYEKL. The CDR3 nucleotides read TGCGCCAGCAGCCACGGGGACAGGGGGCCCGGTGGCTACACCTTC. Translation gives CASSHGDRGPGGYTF.

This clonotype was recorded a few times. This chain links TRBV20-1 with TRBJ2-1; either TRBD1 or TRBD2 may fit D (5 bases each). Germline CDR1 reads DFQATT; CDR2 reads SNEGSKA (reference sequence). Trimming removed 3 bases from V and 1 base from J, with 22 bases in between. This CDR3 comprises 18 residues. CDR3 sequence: CSARAPASQGVSYNEQFF. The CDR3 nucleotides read TGCAGTGCTAGGGCCCCCGCCTCCCAGGGAGTGTCCTACAATGAGCAGTTCTTC.

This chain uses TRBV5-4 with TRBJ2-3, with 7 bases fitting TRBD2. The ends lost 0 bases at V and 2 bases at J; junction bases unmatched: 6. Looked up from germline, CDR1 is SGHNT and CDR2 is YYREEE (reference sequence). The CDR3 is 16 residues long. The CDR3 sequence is CASSLEGGGVTDTQYF. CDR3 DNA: TGTGCCAGCAGCTTGGAGGGTGGGGGGGTCACAGATACGCAGTATTTT.

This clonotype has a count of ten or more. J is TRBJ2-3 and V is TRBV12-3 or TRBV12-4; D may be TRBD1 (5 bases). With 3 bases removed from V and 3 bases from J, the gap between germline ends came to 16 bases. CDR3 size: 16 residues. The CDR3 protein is CASSFSRVGRTDTQYF. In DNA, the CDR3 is TGTGCCAGCAGTTTCTCCAGGGTTGGAAGGACAGATACGCAGTATTTT.

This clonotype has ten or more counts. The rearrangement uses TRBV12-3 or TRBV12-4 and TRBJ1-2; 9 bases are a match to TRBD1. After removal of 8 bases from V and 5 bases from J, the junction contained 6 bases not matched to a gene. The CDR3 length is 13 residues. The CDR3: CASSGDREYGYTF. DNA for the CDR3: TGTGCCAGCTCCGGGGACAGGGAGTATGGCTACACCTTC.

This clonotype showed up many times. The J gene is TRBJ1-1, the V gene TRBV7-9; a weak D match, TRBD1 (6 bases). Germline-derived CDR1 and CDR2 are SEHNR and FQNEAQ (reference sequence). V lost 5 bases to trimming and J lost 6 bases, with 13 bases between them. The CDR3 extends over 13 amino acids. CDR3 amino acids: CASSLQGTAEAFF. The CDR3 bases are TGTGCCAGCAGCCTACAGGGTACTGCTGAAGCTTTCTTT.

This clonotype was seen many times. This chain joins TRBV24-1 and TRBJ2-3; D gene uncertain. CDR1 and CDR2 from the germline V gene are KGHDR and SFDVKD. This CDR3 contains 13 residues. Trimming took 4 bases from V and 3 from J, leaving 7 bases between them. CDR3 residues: CATSEPPTDTQYF. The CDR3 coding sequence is TGTGCCACCAGTGAACCGCCTACAGATACGCAGTATTTT.